The 16 T cell receptor beta chains presented below share a single source sample, sequenced in a study of OX40 agonist ivuxolimab in advanced cancers. Clones were sequenced by immunoSEQ multiplex PCR, and TCRdb holds only the in-frame ones, with some missing. Among 20,000 to 25,000 clones, 84% were seen once, and the ten largest hold more than 30%. This specimen was CD4+ or CD8+ T cells sorted from blood, taken in a trial of the OX40 agonist ivuxolimab. These receptors came from an adult with an advanced solid tumor such as melanoma, head and neck, liver or kidney cancer.

The genes are TRBV14 and TRBJ2-5; no firm D call. Germline lookup yields CDR1 SGHDN and CDR2 FVKESK. The CDR3 loop spans 13 amino acids. Trimming pared 0 bases from V and 2 bases from J, leaving 4 bases between. DNA for the CDR3: TGTGCCAGCAGCCAAGAGGATCAAGAGACCCAGTACTTC. It codes for CASSQEDQETQYF. Drawing the rest from reference TRBV14 and TRBJ2-5, the complete variable domain is EAGVTQFPSHSVIEKGQTVTLRCDPISGHDNLYWYRRVMGKEIKFLLHFVKESKQDESGMPNNRFLAERTGGTYSTLKVQPAELEDSGVYFCASSQEDQETQYFGPGTRLLVL.

J is TRBJ2-1 and V is TRBV9; possibly TRBD2 for D (5 bases). Germline assignment: CDR1 SGDLS and CDR2 YYNGEE. CDR3 length: 12 residues. V lost 4 bases, J lost 10 bases, and 12 bases lay in between. The CDR3 DNA follows: TGTGCCAGCAGCCTCAATGAGGGAGAGCAGTTCTTC. Translated: CASSLNEGEQFF.

The chain joins TRBV5-8 to TRBJ2-3, with D hard to call. The CDR3 spans 18 residues. V was shortened by 2 bases and J by 2 bases, with 21 bases between the two germline ends. Germline values: CDR1 SGHTS, CDR2 YDEGEE. CDR3 protein: CASSFALSSGPHTDTQYF. Here the CDR3 DNA reads TGTGCCAGCAGCTTTGCGTTAAGCTCTGGCCCCCACACAGATACGCAGTATTTT.

This clone is a singleton in its sample. The chain couples TRBV7-2 to TRBJ1-2; the match to TRBD1 covers 7 bases. V was pared by 0 bases and J by 4 bases, with 5 bases of the junction left unmatched. The CDR3 runs 15 residues. Germline loops: CDR1 SGHTA, CDR2 FQGNSA. CDR3 region: CASSLARGRGYGYTF. The CDR3, as DNA: TGTGCCAGCAGCTTAGCGAGGGGGCGCGGCTATGGCTACACCTTC.

This clone was seen once. The chain combines TRBV6-5 with TRBJ2-1; 11 bases map to TRBD2. CDR3 length: 14 amino acids. The V gene end was trimmed by 6 bases and the J gene end by 8 bases; junction bases not matched to a gene: 6. Germline V gene sequence: CDR1 MNHEY, CDR2 SVGAGI. The CDR3, as DNA: TGTGCCAGCAGCGTAGCGGGAGGGCCGGATGAGCAGTTCTTC. This gives the protein CASSVAGGPDEQFF.

This rearrangement joins TRBV7-6 to TRBJ1-5; D is uncertain. The CDR3 length is 14 residues. Germline values: CDR1 SGHVS, CDR2 FNYEAQ. V was pared by 5 bases and J by 0 bases, with 8 bases between. This CDR3 is CASSRLGSNQPQHF. As DNA, the CDR3 is TGTGCCAGCAGCCGCCTGGGTAGCAATCAGCCCCAGCATTTT.

V gene TRBV10-3 combines with J gene TRBJ2-1, with 10 nucleotides matching TRBD2. Germline values: CDR1 ENHRY, CDR2 SYGVKD. The CDR3 consists of 17 residues. With V trimmed by 0 bases and J by 8 bases, 10 bases remained unmatched. Here the CDR3 DNA reads TGTGCCATCAGTGAGTCGATGGCTAGCGGGAGATGGGATGAGCAGTTCTTC. Translated, it gives CAISESMASGRWDEQFF.

This clone was observed a single time. V gene TRBV27 combines with J gene TRBJ1-4; D remains unclear. This CDR3 is 15 amino acids long. Deletions cut 0 bases from V and 3 bases from J, with 8 bases between. Germline CDR1 reads MNHEY; CDR2 reads SMNVEV (reference sequence). The CDR3 protein is CASSLSVGSNEKLFF. The DNA for the CDR3 is TGTGCCAGCAGTTTATCAGTCGGGTCTAATGAAAAACTGTTTTTT.

The V and J genes are TRBV10-3 and TRBJ2-3; 7 bases agree with TRBD1. CDR1 and CDR2 (germline): ENHRY, SYGVKD. With 6 bases clipped from V and 3 bases from J, the junction kept 9 bases outside the gene matches. There are 15 residues in the CDR3. CDR3 nucleotides: TGTGCCATCAGGACGGACAGGCAGGGGACAGATACGCAGTATTTT. Residues: CAIRTDRQGTDTQYF.

V gene TRBV4-2 combines with J gene TRBJ1-5; weak D call: TRBD1 (6 bases). Trimming pared 4 bases from V and 4 bases from J, leaving 14 bases between. CDR1 and CDR2 from the germline V gene are LGHNA and YNFKEQ. The CDR3 extends over 15 amino acids. The CDR3 reads CASSPRGQINQPQHF. The CDR3 coding sequence is TGTGCCAGCAGCCCTAGAGGACAGATTAATCAGCCCCAGCATTTT.

The gene calls are TRBV5-1 and TRBJ2-1; TRBD2 might be the D (5 bases). Germline CDR1 SGHRS, CDR2 YFSETQ. The CDR3 has 12 amino acids. V was trimmed by 0 bases and J by 10 bases, leaving 8 bases between them. The CDR3 coding sequence is TGCGCCAGCAGCTTGGAGGACTCCGAGCAGTTCTTC. Translating gives CASSLEDSEQFF. Full variable domain (rest looked up from reference TRBV5-1 and TRBJ2-1): KAGVTQTPRYLIKTRGQQVTLSCSPISGHRSVSWYQQTPGQGLQFLFEYFSETQRNKGNFPGRFSGRQFSNSRSEMNVSTLELGDSALYLCASSLEDSEQFFGPGTRLTVL.

J is TRBJ2-3 and V is TRBV19; the match to TRBD2 covers 7 bases. Germline V gives CDR1 LNHDA, CDR2 SQIVND (reference sequence). V was pared by 1 base and J by 0 bases, with 4 bases of the junction left unmatched. The CDR3 totals 16 residues. The DNA of the CDR3 is TGTGCCAGTAGTATAGGAGTTAGCGGGAGCACAGATACGCAGTATTTT. Encoded protein: CASSIGVSGSTDTQYF.

The rearrangement uses TRBV11-3 and TRBJ2-5, with 13 nucleotides matching TRBD2. J gave up 2 bases and V 6 bases, and 0 bases lay outside the gene matches. The CDR3 sequence is 14 residues long. CDR1 SGHNT and CDR2 YENEEA come from the germline V gene. The CDR3 bases are TGTGCCAGCAGGACTAGCGGGAGGCAAGAGACCCAGTACTTC. Translation gives CASRTSGRQETQYF.

The J gene is TRBJ2-1, the V gene TRBV14; TRBD2 aligns across 15 bases. Germline loops: CDR1 SGHDN, CDR2 FVKESK. V gave up 5 bases and J gave up 3 bases; unmatched junction bases: 8. The CDR3 is 18 amino acids. The CDR3 reads CASSSGLAGGANYNEQFF. In DNA, the CDR3 is TGTGCCAGCAGCTCGGGACTAGCGGGGGGCGCGAACTACAATGAGCAGTTCTTC.

The V call is TRBV5-6, the J call TRBJ1-4; TRBD1 matches 9 bases. The CDR3 has 14 residues. Germline V CDR1 and CDR2: SGHDT, YYEEEE. V was clipped by 4 bases and J by 7 bases; unmatched bases: 5. CDR3 protein: CASSPTGGREKLFF. The CDR3 DNA sequence: TGTGCCAGCAGCCCGACAGGGGGACGTGAAAAACTGTTTTTT.

The rearrangement links TRBV29-1 to TRBJ2-3, with 8 bases aligning to TRBD2. The junction had 5 bases not matched to a gene; V was cut back by 3 bases and J by 0 bases. CDR3 length: 15 amino acids. From germline, CDR1 is SQVTM and CDR2 ANQGSEA. DNA of the CDR3: TGCAGCGTTGAGACTAGCGCCACTAGCACAGATACGCAGTATTTT. Translated: CSVETSATSTDTQYF.